The clone carrying this T cell receptor (beta chain) was seen many times. What it binds is unknown. Constant-region reverse primers amplified full-length variable regions, followed by semi-nested Nested Universal Primer A PCR. TCRdb processed the 5' RACE reads anew with MiXCR; each CDR3 protein has one entry. The repertoire includes approximately 40,000 distinct CDR3 sequences, 22% of them detected once, and just over 4% sits in the top ten. Cells sorted as Tregs were CD4+, CD25+ and CD127-/low. Notes on the study in general: Greatest tumor Treg TCR overlap was with tumor naive CD4+ cells. Tumor memory CD4+ T cell TCR gene usage was found to cluster with blood and lymph node memory CD4+ cells and with lymph node naive CD4+ cells. The larger cohort examined one V-J beta rearrangement, not whole repertoires.

Sequences were obtained from Tregs sorted from blood. The clonotype originates from a female donor with breast cancer.

The CDR3 protein is CASSSGTVEQFF. The CDR3 DNA reads TGTGCCAGCAGTTCGGGGACCGTGGAGCAGTTCTTC. The chain is built from TRBV12-3 or TRBV12-4 and TRBJ2-1; D assignment may be TRBD1 or TRBD2 (5 bases each). Trimming left V 4 bases short and J 10 bases short, with 11 bases between. The length of the CDR3 is 12 residues.